Presented here are 13 T cell receptor beta chains from one specimen sequenced in a study of blood T cell repertoires in COVID-19. Assay used: immunoSEQ multiplex PCR; TCRdb lists only in-frame clones, some missing. The table records 85,000 to 90,000 clones, roughly 83% of them present only once. Sequences were obtained from peripheral blood. These receptors all come from a human donor in a cohort sampled during active COVID-19.

The chain uses TRBV5-4 and TRBJ1-2; a possible D gene is TRBD1 (5 bases). V was pared by 0 bases and J by 3 bases, with 9 bases between. The CDR3 totals 14 residues. In germline, CDR1 is SGHNT, CDR2 YYREEE (reference sequence). DNA of the CDR3: TGTGCCAGCAGCTTGGGACGGGGGGACTATGGCTACACCTTC. It codes for CASSLGRGDYGYTF.

This chain joins TRBV4-3 and TRBJ1-1, with 8 bases identical to TRBD1. V lost 3 bases, J lost 10 bases, and 7 bases stayed unmatched. The CDR3 contains 13 residues. Germline loops: CDR1 LGHNA, CDR2 YSLEER. The CDR3 nucleotides are TGCGCCAGCAGCCACCACGGACAGGGAGGAGCTTTCTTT. Protein: CASSHHGQGGAFF.

CDR3 sequence reads: CASSRGGSGDTQYF. The CDR3, as DNA: TGCGCCAGCAGCCGAGGCGGATCAGGGGATACGCAGTATTTT. V usage is TRBV4-3 and J usage is TRBJ2-3; D is perhaps TRBD1 (5 bases). V lost 4 bases, J lost 6 bases, and 14 bases lay in between. CDR1 and CDR2 (germline): LGHNA, YSLEER. This CDR3 is 14 amino acids long.

This clone was picked up one time. The gene calls are TRBV6-5 and TRBJ1-6; the D is unclear. The CDR3 has 11 amino acids. V dropped 4 bases and J dropped 12 bases, with 7 bases sitting between them. CDR1 MNHEY and CDR2 SVGAGI come from the germline V gene. This CDR3 reads CASSSEGPLHF. CDR3 bases: TGTGCCAGCAGTTCCGAGGGACCCCTCCACTTT.

This clone was counted a single time. The rearrangement links TRBV11-2 to TRBJ2-1; 10 bases align to TRBD1. The CDR3 totals 14 residues. Germline-derived CDR1 and CDR2 are SGHAT and FQNNGV. V was clipped by 1 base and J by 8 bases; unmatched bases: 2. The CDR3 sequence: CASSLGTGGYEQFF. CDR3 sequence (DNA): TGTGCCAGCAGCTTAGGGACAGGGGGGTATGAGCAGTTCTTC.

The chain links TRBV7-9 to TRBJ2-1, with 16 bases lining up with TRBD2. Trimming at V came to 4 bases and at J to 6 bases, leaving 6 bases not matched to a gene. The CDR3 length is 17 residues. The germline V gene has CDR1 SEHNR and CDR2 FQNEAQ (reference sequence). CDR3 amino acids: CASSSGLAGGPVNEQFF. The CDR3 DNA reads TGTGCCAGCAGCTCGGGACTAGCGGGAGGGCCGGTCAATGAGCAGTTCTTC.

V is TRBV7-6 and J is TRBJ2-7; a possible D gene is TRBD2 (6 bases). V was clipped by 2 bases and J by 6 bases, with 14 bases between them. The germline V gene encodes CDR1 SGHVS and CDR2 FNYEAQ. The CDR3 contains 14 residues. Here the CDR3 DNA reads TGTGCCAGCAGCTTAAATTCGGGGAGGCTCGAGCAGTACTTC. Encoded protein: CASSLNSGRLEQYF.

The chain couples TRBV28 to TRBJ2-2; D remains unclear. The CDR3 extends over 14 amino acids. The V gene's germline CDR1 is MDHEN and CDR2 SYDVKM. The germline V and J ends were trimmed by 2 bases and 3 bases, with 7 bases remaining between them. CDR3 nucleotide sequence: TGTGCCAGCAGTTTAAACTTCTACACCGGGGAGCTGTTTTTT. It encodes CASSLNFYTGELFF.

In the case of this clone: Relative to the germline gene, one junction end is altered; a read error may explain this. The gene calls are TRBV18 and TRBJ1-5; D perhaps matches TRBD1 (5 bases). The CDR3 totals 13 residues. Germline CDR1 is KGHSH and CDR2 is LQKENI. CDR3 protein: CANSPDGGLAQHF. DNA of the CDR3: TGTGCCAACTCACCCGACGGGGGACTGGCCCAGCATTTT.

A single count supports this clone. The chain is built from TRBV18 and TRBJ2-3, with a possible D match to TRBD2 (7 bases). The CDR3 length is 17 residues. Germline V gives CDR1 KGHSH, CDR2 LQKENI. Trimming took 3 bases from V and 1 from J, leaving 17 bases between them. The CDR3 region is CASSPRAAGAGTDTQYF. The DNA for the CDR3 is TGTGCCAGCTCACCCAGAGCGGCGGGGGCCGGCACAGATACGCAGTATTTT.

The genes are TRBV9 and TRBJ2-5, with 7 bases fitting TRBD2. Trimming cost V 4 bases and J 5 bases; bases outside gene matches: 14. Germline V gene sequence: CDR1 SGDLS, CDR2 YYNGEE. The CDR3 has 16 amino acids. The DNA for the CDR3 is TGTGCCAGCAGCACCCCGTGGTCCGGGGGGATTGAGACCCAGTACTTC. It translates to CASSTPWSGGIETQYF.

The chain has TRBV4-2 and TRBJ2-3; 7 positions agree with TRBD1. The CDR3 loop spans 15 amino acids. V lost 1 base and J lost 2; bases outside the gene matches: 3. The germline V gene encodes CDR1 LGHNA and CDR2 YNFKEQ. The CDR3 DNA reads as TGTGCCAGCAGCCAAGGGACAGGTGACACAGATACGCAGTATTTT. This encodes CASSQGTGDTDTQYF.

The chain combines TRBV27 with TRBJ1-1; D is unclear. The V end was cut by 3 bases, the J end by 7 bases, with 12 bases between. The germline gives CDR1 MNHEY, CDR2 SMNVEV (reference sequence). CDR3 length: 13 residues. The CDR3 sequence is CASSFFGPDEAFF. CDR3 nucleotide sequence: TGTGCCAGCAGTTTCTTTGGGCCAGATGAAGCTTTCTTT.